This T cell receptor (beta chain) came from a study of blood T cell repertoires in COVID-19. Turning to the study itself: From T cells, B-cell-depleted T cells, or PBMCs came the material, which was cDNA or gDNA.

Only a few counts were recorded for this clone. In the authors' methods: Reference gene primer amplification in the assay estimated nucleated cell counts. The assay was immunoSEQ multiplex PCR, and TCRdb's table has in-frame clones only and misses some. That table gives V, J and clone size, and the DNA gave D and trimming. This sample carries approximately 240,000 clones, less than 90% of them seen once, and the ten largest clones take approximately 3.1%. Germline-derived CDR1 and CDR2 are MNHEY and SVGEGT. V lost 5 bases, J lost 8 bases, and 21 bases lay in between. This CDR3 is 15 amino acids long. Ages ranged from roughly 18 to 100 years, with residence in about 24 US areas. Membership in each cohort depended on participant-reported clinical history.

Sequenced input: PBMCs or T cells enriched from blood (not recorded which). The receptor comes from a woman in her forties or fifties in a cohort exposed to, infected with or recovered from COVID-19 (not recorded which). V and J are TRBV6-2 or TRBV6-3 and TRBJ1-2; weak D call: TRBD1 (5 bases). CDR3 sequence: CASSLQGPVVGGYTF. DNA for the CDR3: TGTGCCAGCAGTCTCCAGGGCCCTGTGGTGGGAGGCTACACCTTC.